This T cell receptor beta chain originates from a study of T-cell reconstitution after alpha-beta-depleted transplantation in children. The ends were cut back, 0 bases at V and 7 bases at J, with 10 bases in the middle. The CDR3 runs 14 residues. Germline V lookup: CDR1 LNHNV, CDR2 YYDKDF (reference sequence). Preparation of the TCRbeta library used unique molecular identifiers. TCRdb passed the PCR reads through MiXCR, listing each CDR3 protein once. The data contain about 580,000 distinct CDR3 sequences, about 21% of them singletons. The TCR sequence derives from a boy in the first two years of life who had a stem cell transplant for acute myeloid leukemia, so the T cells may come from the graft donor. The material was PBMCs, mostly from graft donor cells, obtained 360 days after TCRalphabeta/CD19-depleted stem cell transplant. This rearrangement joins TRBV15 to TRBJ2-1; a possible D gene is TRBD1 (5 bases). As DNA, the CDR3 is TGTGCCACCAGCAGAGATCTGAAGGGGAATGAGCAGTTCTTC. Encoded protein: CATSRDLKGNEQFF.